These 15 T cell receptor beta chains share one sample of origin, sequenced in a study of regulatory T cells in long-lasting Graves disease (dated by TCRdb to the early 2020s). According to the study, the label for this sample's time point signals: persistent/refractory GD, antithyroid drugs over 5 years with positive TRAb. For both TCR sequencing and RNA sequencing, RNA was extracted from PBMCs in TRIzol. Libraries were prepared through multiplex PCR. The data were produced on an Illumina HiSeq 4000. iRepertoire HTBI primers and Arm-PCR amplification of CDR3 regions were used to construct TCR beta libraries. TCRdb's own reprocessing of the public reads used fastp at Q25 and MiXCR and kept productive beta chains. All rows with the same CDR3 protein become a single entry with the most common DNA and genes. This sample gives about 470,000 distinct CDR3 sequences in total; more than 20% of them show up just once. The ten biggest clones cover approximately 8% of the sample.

The sequenced sample was peripheral blood mononuclear cells (PBMCs), obtained when the disease was refractory, from a patient treated with antithyroid drugs. Receptors were obtained from a female donor with Graves disease.

Worth noting for this clonotype: A read error may explain this, as a much larger clone is one base away. The chain carries TRBV7-9 and TRBJ2-7; 10 nucleotides match TRBD2. Germline V gives CDR1 SEHNR, CDR2 FQNEAQ (reference sequence). This CDR3 has 15 residues. After removal of 4 bases from V and 4 bases from J, the junction contained 7 bases not matched to a gene. The CDR3 reads CASSSGASGSYEQYF. For the CDR3, the DNA is TGTGCCAGCAGCTCAGGGGCTAGCGGGAGTTACGAGCAGTACTTC. Together with reference TRBV7-9 and TRBJ2-7, the CDR3 gives the full variable domain: DTGVSQNPRHKITKRGQNVTFRCDPISEHNRLYWYRQTLGQGPEFLTYFQNEAQLEKSRLLSDRFSAERPKGSFSTLEIQRTEQGDSAMYLCASSSGASGSYEQYFGPGTRLTVT.

In its sample, this clonotype was seen many times. V gene TRBV6-1 combines with J gene TRBJ2-7; 8 nucleotides align to TRBD2. The CDR3 length is 14 residues. The ends lost 7 bases at V and 2 bases at J; junction bases unmatched: 7. CDR1 is MNHNS, CDR2 SASEGT, per germline. The CDR3 DNA follows: TGTGCCAGCACCATAGCGGGGAGAGCCTACGAGCAGTACTTC. As protein: CASTIAGRAYEQYF.

The rearrangement joins TRBV28 to TRBJ1-2; the D gene is possibly TRBD1 (5 bases). Germline V gene sequence: CDR1 MDHEN, CDR2 SYDVKM. The CDR3 is 12 amino acids. Trimming cost V 8 bases and J 6 bases, with 13 bases left between them. The CDR3 is CASGPGGDGYTF. The CDR3 DNA reads TGTGCCAGCGGTCCGGGGGGGGATGGCTACACCTTC.

This clonotype was counted ten times or more. The V and J genes are TRBV30 and TRBJ1-5; 7 nucleotides line up with TRBD1. The CDR3 runs to 14 residues. Germline assignment: CDR1 GTSNPN and CDR2 SVGIG (reference sequence). V lost 5 bases and J lost 4; bases outside the gene matches: 8. The CDR3 coding sequence is TGTGCCTGGTCCGGGACAGCAATAAATCAGCCCCAGCATTTT. This translates into CAWSGTAINQPQHF.

The V call is TRBV5-1, the J call TRBJ1-1, with D unclear. This CDR3 has 15 residues. V lost 0 bases and J 7 bases, leaving 16 bases between the germline ends. Per germline, CDR1 SGHRS and CDR2 YFSETQ. CDR3 sequence reads: CASSLALAPSSEAFF. CDR3 nucleotides: TGCGCCAGCAGCTTGGCCTTGGCACCTTCTAGTGAAGCTTTCTTT.

The sample holds many counts of this clonotype. The chain couples TRBV2 to TRBJ1-1; D ambiguous. V was shortened by 3 bases and J by 1 base, with 15 bases between the two germline ends. The CDR3 length is 16 residues. CDR1 and CDR2 (germline): SNHLY, FYNNEI. CDR3 nucleotide sequence: TGTGCCAGCAGTGAGAGCTTCGAAGGAGAGAACACTGAAGCTTTCTTT. Translated, it gives CASSESFEGENTEAFF. Full variable domain (outside the CDR3, taken from reference TRBV2 and TRBJ1-1): EPEVTQTPSHQVTQMGQEVILRCVPISNHLYFYWYRQILGQKVEFLVSFYNNEISEKSEIFDDQFSVERPDGSNFTLKIRSTKLEDSAMYFCASSESFEGENTEAFFGQGTRLTVV.

This clonotype appeared many times. CDR3 in DNA: TGCAGTGCCCTGACTAGCGGGAGGAGCACTGAGACCCAGTACTTC. It translates to CSALTSGRSTETQYF. V is TRBV20-1 and J is TRBJ2-5; 13 nucleotides match TRBD2. This CDR3 comprises 15 residues. The V gene end was trimmed by 6 bases and the J gene end by 5 bases; junction bases not matched to a gene: 9. Looked up from germline, CDR1 is DFQATT and CDR2 is SNEGSKA (reference sequence).

In this sample, this clonotype turned up many times. The chain is built from TRBV20-1 and TRBJ2-1, with TRBD2 matching over 8 bases. Trimming removed 6 bases from V and 4 bases from J; junction bases left unmatched: 5. The CDR3 has 13 amino acids. CDR1 is DFQATT, CDR2 SNEGSKA, per germline (reference sequence). DNA for the CDR3: TGCAGTGCGCAACTAGCGGAATACAATGAGCAGTTCTTC. This encodes CSAQLAEYNEQFF.

This clonotype occurred a few times. The chain employs TRBV5-1 and TRBJ2-7, with 7 bases that match TRBD1. The germline V gene encodes CDR1 SGHRS and CDR2 YFSETQ. The length of the CDR3 is 18 residues. J gave up 3 bases and V 4 bases, and 19 bases lay outside the gene matches. The CDR3 is CASSHNPGTGEMSYEQYF. In DNA, the CDR3 is TGCGCCAGCAGCCATAATCCGGGAACAGGGGAGATGAGCTACGAGCAGTACTTC.

This clonotype was found a few times. The chain has TRBV7-9 and TRBJ1-2, with unresolved D. Trimming removed 4 bases from V and 4 bases from J, with 13 bases in between. Germline loops: CDR1 SEHNR, CDR2 FQNEAQ (reference sequence). This CDR3 contains 14 residues. For the CDR3, the DNA is TGTGCCAGCAGCTCGACCAACTGGGGCTATGGCTACACCTTC. Its protein is CASSSTNWGYGYTF.

This clonotype was detected many times. This rearrangement joins TRBV27 to TRBJ2-5; D possibly corresponds to TRBD2 (6 bases). Germline CDR1 reads MNHEY; CDR2 reads SMNVEV (reference sequence). This CDR3 is built from 16 residues. The germline V and J ends were trimmed by 4 bases and 5 bases, with 20 bases remaining between them. In DNA, the CDR3 is TGTGCCAGCAGTTCTTCCGCATGGGGGAGCGGGGAGACCCAGTACTTC. It encodes CASSSSAWGSGETQYF.

This clonotype has at least ten counts. V gene TRBV15 combines with J gene TRBJ1-2; 9 positions agree with TRBD1. The CDR3 runs 12 residues. Germline lookup yields CDR1 LNHNV and CDR2 YYDKDF (reference sequence). Trimming removed 5 bases from V and 8 bases from J; junction bases left unmatched: 3. CDR3 in amino acids: CATSGTGYGYTF. The CDR3 nucleotides are TGTGCCACCAGCGGGACAGGGTACGGCTACACCTTC. The full variable domain, rest sourced from reference TRBV15 and TRBJ1-2, is DAMVIQNPRYQVTQFGKPVTLSCSQTLNHNVMYWYQQKSSQAPKLLFHYYDKDFNNEADTPDNFQSRRPNTSFCFLDIRSPGLGDTAMYLCATSGTGYGYTFGSGTRLTVV.

In this sample, this clonotype turned up many times. The V and J genes are TRBV20-1 and TRBJ2-5; D possibly uses TRBD1 or TRBD2 (7 bases each). The CDR3 sequence is 15 residues long. Trimming pared 0 bases from V and 4 bases from J, leaving 15 bases between. Germline lookup yields CDR1 DFQATT and CDR2 SNEGSKA (reference sequence). The CDR3 coding sequence is TGCAGTGCTAGAGATCTGGGCAGGGGGGGAGAGACCCAGTACTTC. Amino acids: CSARDLGRGGETQYF.

A few counts support this clonotype. This chain connects TRBV6-1 to TRBJ2-5; TRBD2 agrees at 10 bases. Losses at the gene ends were 8 bases for V and 3 bases for J; bases not matched to a gene: 6. CDR3 size: 14 residues. CDR1 MNHNS and CDR2 SASEGT come from the germline V gene. In DNA form, the CDR3 reads TGTGCCAGCGGGAGGACTAGCGGAAAAGAGACCCAGTACTTC. It codes for CASGRTSGKETQYF.

The gene calls are TRBV6-2 or TRBV6-3 and TRBJ2-7; TRBD2 matches at 8 bases. CDR1 MNHEY and CDR2 SVGEGT come from the germline V gene. J was trimmed by 3 bases and V by 0 bases; bases with no gene match: 10. This CDR3 contains 17 residues. The CDR3 DNA is TGTGCCAGCAGTTACTCGAGGGCCGGGAGGGCCCGCTACGAGCAGTACTTC. Translated, it gives CASSYSRAGRARYEQYF.